This is a list of T cell receptor beta chains from one sample in a study of blood T cell repertoires in COVID-19. The method was immunoSEQ multiplex PCR; TCRdb's version includes in-frame clones alone and lacks a portion of them. Of 230,000 or so clones in the sample, roughly 89% are singletons; the top ten hold around 4.6%. The specimen sequenced was peripheral blood. The receptors derive from a woman in her 40s who had recovered from COVID-19. Both conserved end residues are part of each CDR3. D genes are given only for firm matches. Not every row has a clone size; where given, it reads once, few, many or a size class.

j_call clone_size v_call d_call cdr3_nt cdr3_aa
TRBJ1-4 . TRBV7-8 TRBD1 TGTGCCAGCAGCTTAGAGGGACAGCTAAATGAAAAACTGTTTTTT CASSLEGQLNEKLFF
TRBJ1-1 . TRBV19 . TGTGCCAGTATTACCGAGATGAACACTGAAGCTTTCTTT CASITEMNTEAFF
TRBJ1-5 . TRBV28 . TGTGCCAGCAGTTTAGTTCAGGGGCTAAGCAATCAGCCCCAGCATTTT CASSLVQGLSNQPQHF
TRBJ2-5 once TRBV11-2 . TGTGCCAGCAGCTTAGAACTAGCTCCAGGGGAGACCCAGTACTTC CASSLELAPGETQYF
TRBJ1-3 few TRBV7-2 . TGTGCCAGCAGCTCACGTCGCGGGCATTTAGCCGGAAACACCATATATTTT CASSSRRGHLAGNTIYF
TRBJ1-3 . TRBV9 . TGCGCCAGCAGCGTAGTCGGTGGGACACGAGGAAACACCATATATTTT CASSVVGGTRGNTIYF
TRBJ1-5 few TRBV5-5 . TGTGCCAGCAGCTTGGGGCAGGGCGATCAGCCCCAGCATTTT CASSLGQGDQPQHF
TRBJ2-5 . TRBV5-4 TRBD2 TGTGCCAGCAGCGCGGGAGGACTGGTAAAAGAGACCCAGTACTTC CASSAGGLVKETQYF
TRBJ2-1 . TRBV11-3 . TGTGCCAGCACGCTAGAGACTAGTACGAACAATGAGCAGTTCTTC CASTLETSTNNEQFF
TRBJ2-7 . TRBV6-5 TRBD1 TGTGCCAGCAGGAGACAGGGCGGCGAGCAGTACTTC CASRRQGGEQYF
TRBJ1-1 . TRBV30 . TGTGCCTGGAGTGGGGGCGGGAACACTGAAGCTTTCTTT CAWSGGGNTEAFF
TRBJ1-1 few TRBV20-1 . TGCAGTGCTAGTCTAACGGGGTTTGGAGCTTTCTTT CSASLTGFGAFF
TRBJ2-2 once TRBV18 . TGTGCCAGCTCAACCTTGGAGGCGGGGAACACCGGGGAGCTGTTTTTT CASSTLEAGNTGELFF
TRBJ2-7 few TRBV7-9 . TGTGCCAGCAGCTTAGGAACAGAGCCCTACGAGCAGTACTTC CASSLGTEPYEQYF
TRBJ2-2 once TRBV29-1 . TGCAGCGTTGATGTCGTTGCGGCAGGGGTGGCCGGGGAGCTGTTTTTT CSVDVVAAGVAGELFF
TRBJ1-1 . TRBV19 . TGTGCCAGTAGTCTCGAGAGATTGAACACTGAAGCTTTCTTT CASSLERLNTEAFF
TRBJ1-5 . TRBV28 . TGTGCCAGCCAAGGGGGTCAGCCCCAGCATTTT CASQGGQPQHF